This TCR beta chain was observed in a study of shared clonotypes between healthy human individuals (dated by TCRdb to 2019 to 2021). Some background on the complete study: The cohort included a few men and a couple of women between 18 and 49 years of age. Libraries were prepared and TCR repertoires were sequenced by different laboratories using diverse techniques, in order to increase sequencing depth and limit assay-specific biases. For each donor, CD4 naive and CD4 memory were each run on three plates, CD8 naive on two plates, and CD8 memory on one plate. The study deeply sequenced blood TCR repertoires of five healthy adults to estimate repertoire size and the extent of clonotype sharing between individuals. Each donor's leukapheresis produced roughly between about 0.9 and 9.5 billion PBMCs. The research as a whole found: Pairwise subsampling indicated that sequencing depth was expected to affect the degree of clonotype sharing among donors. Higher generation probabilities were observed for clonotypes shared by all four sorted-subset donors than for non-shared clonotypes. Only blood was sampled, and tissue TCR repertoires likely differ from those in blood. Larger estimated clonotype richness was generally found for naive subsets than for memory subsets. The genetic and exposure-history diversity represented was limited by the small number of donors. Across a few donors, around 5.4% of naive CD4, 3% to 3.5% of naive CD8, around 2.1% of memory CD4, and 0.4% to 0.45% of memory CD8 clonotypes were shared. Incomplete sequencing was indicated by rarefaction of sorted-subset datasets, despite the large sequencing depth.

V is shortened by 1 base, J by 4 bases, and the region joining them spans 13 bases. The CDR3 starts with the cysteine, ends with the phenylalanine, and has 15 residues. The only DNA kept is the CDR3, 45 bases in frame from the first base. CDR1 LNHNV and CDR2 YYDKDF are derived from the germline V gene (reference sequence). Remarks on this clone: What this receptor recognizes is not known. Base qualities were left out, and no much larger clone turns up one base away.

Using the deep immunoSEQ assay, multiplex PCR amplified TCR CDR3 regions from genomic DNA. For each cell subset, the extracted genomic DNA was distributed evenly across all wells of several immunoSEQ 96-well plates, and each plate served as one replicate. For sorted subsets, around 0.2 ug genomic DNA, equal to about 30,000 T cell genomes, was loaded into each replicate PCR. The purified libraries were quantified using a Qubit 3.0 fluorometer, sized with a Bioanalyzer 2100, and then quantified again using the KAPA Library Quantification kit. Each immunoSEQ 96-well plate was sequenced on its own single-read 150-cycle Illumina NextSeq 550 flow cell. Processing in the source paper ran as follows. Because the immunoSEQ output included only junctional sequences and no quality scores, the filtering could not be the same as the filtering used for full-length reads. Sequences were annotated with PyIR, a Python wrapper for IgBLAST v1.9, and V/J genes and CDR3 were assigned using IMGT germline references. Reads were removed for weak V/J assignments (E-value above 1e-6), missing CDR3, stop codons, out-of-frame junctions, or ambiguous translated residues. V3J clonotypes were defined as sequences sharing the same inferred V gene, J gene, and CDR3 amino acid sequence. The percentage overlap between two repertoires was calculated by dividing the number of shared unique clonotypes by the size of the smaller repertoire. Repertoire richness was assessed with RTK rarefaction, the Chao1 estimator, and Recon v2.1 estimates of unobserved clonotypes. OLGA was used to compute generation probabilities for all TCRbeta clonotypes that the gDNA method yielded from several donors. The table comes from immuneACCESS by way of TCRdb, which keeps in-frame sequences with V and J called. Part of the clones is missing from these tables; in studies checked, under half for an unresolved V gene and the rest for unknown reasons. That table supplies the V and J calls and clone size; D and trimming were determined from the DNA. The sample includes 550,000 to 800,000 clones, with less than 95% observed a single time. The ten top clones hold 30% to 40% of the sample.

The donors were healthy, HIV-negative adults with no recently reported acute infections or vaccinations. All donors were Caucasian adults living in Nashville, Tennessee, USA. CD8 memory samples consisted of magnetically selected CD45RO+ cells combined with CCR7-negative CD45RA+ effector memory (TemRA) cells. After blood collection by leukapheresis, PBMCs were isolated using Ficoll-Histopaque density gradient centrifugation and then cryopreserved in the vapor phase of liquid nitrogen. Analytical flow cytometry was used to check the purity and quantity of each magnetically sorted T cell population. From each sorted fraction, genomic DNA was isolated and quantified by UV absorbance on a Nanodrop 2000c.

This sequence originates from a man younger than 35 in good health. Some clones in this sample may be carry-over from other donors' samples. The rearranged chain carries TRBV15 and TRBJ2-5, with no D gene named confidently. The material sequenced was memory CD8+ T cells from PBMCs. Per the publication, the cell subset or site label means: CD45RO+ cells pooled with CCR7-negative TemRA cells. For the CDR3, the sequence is CATSRAAGFLETQYF. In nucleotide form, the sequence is TGTGCCACCAGCAGAGCCGCAGGTTTCCTAGAGACCCAGTACTTC.